The rows below give T cell receptor beta chains drawn from one sample of a study of circulating and synovial CD4+ cells in juvenile arthritis. Some clones are missing from TCRdb's copy, which holds only in-frame ones; the method was immunoSEQ multiplex PCR. Of over a thousand clones in the sample, around 90% were seen once. Sequenced sample: HLA-DR+ CD4+ T cells from blood. The receptors derive from a human donor with juvenile idiopathic arthritis. Each CDR3 is given with its conserved first and last residue. D genes are given only for firm matches. The listing skips clone size in some rows; elsewhere it reads once, few, many or a size class.

>TRBJ1-5|-|-|TRBV6-5
CASTTRQDSNQPQHF
TGTGCCAGCACCACTCGGCAGGATAGCAATCAGCCCCAGCATTTT
>TRBJ1-2|-|-|TRBV6-5
CASSTPLFNGYTF
TGTGCCAGCAGTACTCCTCTATTCAACGGCTACACCTTC
>TRBJ1-5|-|-|TRBV6-6
CASSYSNSYSNQPQHF
TGTGCCAGCAGTTACTCGAACAGCTATAGCAATCAGCCCCAGCATTTT
>TRBJ1-2|-|-|TRBV5-1
CASSLGIQGVDDYTF
TGCGCCAGCAGCTTGGGTATACAGGGAGTGGACGACTACACCTTC
>TRBJ2-5|-|-|TRBV7-6
CASAAETQYF
TGTGCCAGCGCCGCGGAGACCCAGTACTTC
>TRBJ1-2|TRBD1|once|TRBV11-2
CASSLDSLGTAFGYTF
TGTGCCAGCAGCTTAGATAGCTTAGGGACAGCTTTCGGCTACACCTTC
>TRBJ2-6|-|-|TRBV27
CASSAQVLSGANVLTF
TGTGCCAGCAGTGCCCAGGTTCTCTCTGGGGCCAACGTCCTGACTTTC
>TRBJ2-7|TRBD1|-|TRBV2
CASSRDRGAGEQYF
TGTGCCAGCAGTCGGGACAGGGGGGCAGGGGAGCAGTACTTC
>TRBJ2-4|TRBD1|-|TRBV6-1
CASSGQGRNIQYF
TGTGCCAGCAGCGGACAGGGAAGAAACATTCAGTACTTC
>TRBJ2-7|TRBD2|-|TRBV14
CASSRKYGGTYEQYF
TGTGCCAGCAGCCGAAAATACGGGGGGACCTACGAGCAGTACTTC
>TRBJ2-5|TRBD2|-|TRBV2
CASSDFLLAGGPLEETQYF
TGTGCCAGCAGTGATTTCCTGCTAGCGGGAGGGCCTTTAGAAGAGACCCAGTACTTC
>TRBJ1-1|-|-|TRBV20-1
CSAPYREAFF
TGCAGTGCTCCCTACCGGGAAGCTTTCTTT
>TRBJ1-6|TRBD1|-|TRBV19
CASSGTASPLHF
TGTGCCAGTAGCGGGACAGCTTCACCCCTCCACTTT